This T cell receptor (beta chain) was recorded in a study of T-cell reconstitution after alpha-beta-depleted transplantation in children. Unique molecular identifiers were incorporated when the TCRbeta library was constructed. TCRdb re-called the PCR reads with MiXCR, one entry per CDR3 protein. The sample records roughly 190,000 distinct CDR3 sequences, more than 12% being singletons. V lost 5 bases to trimming and J lost 2 bases, with 15 bases between them. The germline V gene encodes CDR1 SEHNR and CDR2 FQNEAQ (reference sequence). CDR3 length equals 15 residues. This clonotype occurred many times.

The source of this sequence is a human donor who donated a stem cell graft to a child with acute lymphoblastic leukemia. The input for sequencing was PBMCs from the stem cell graft donor, taken from the stem cell graft. The chain carries TRBV7-9 and TRBJ2-5; a possible D gene is TRBD1 (6 bases). CDR3 amino acids: CASSLPNRAQETQYF. The CDR3 nucleotides read TGTGCCAGCAGCCTACCAAACAGGGCTCAAGAGACCCAGTACTTC.